This TCR beta chain appears in the sequencing data of a study of CD8+CD57+ T cells in acquired aplastic anemia. Whole-study results and caveats: There were some 27 CD8+ CDR3 sequences that occurred in both patients and controls. With respect to CD8+ Simpson's diversity, patients and controls did not differ significantly.

Germline V gene data show CDR1 as SGHDT and CDR2 as YYEEEE. V was clipped by 5 bases and J by 4 bases, with 13 bases between them. This CDR3 is 13 amino acids long. Genomic DNA served as template for TCR beta VDJ and CDR3 profiling. TCRdb re-called the reads with MiXCR, one entry per CDR3 protein. The sample has around 180,000 distinct CDR3 sequences, roughly 63% seen once. Comment on this clonotype: Antigen unknown.

Sequenced sample: sorted CD4+, CD8+, or CD8+CD57+ T cells (not recorded which) from PBMCs. This chain links TRBV5-6 with TRBJ2-7; TRBD2 might be the D (5 bases). The receptor was isolated from a human donor in good health. The CDR3 bases are TGTGCCAGCAGGCCGGGCTCGGGGTACGAGCAGTACTTC. Protein product: CASRPGSGYEQYF.